These T cell receptor beta chains were read from a single sample in a study of blood T cell repertoires in COVID-19. Clones were sequenced by immunoSEQ multiplex PCR, and TCRdb holds only the in-frame ones, with some missing. The sample has some 360,000 clones, around nine tenths seen once. Sequencing was done on a sample of PBMCs or T cells enriched from blood (not recorded which). Receptor source: a woman under 40 who had been exposed to COVID-19. Each CDR3 is given with its conserved first and last residue. The D gene is left open where the match is weak. Not every row has a clone size; where given, it reads once, few, many or a size class.

CDR3 DNA | CDR3 protein | J gene | clone size | D gene | V gene
TGTGCCAGCAGCCCAACCGGGACTACCAGCGCGGACCACAATGAGCAGTTCTTC | CASSPTGTTSADHNEQFF | TRBJ2-1 | - | TRBD2 | TRBV9
TGCAGTGCTAGTGGGGCCCGGACTGAAGCTTTCTTT | CSASGARTEAFF | TRBJ1-1 | - | - | TRBV20-1
TGCGCCAGCAGCTTGGTTCCTAGCGGCTCCTACGAGCAGTACTTC | CASSLVPSGSYEQYF | TRBJ2-7 | - | TRBD2 | TRBV5-1
TGTGCCAGCAGTATAACAGGCTACCACACCTTC | CASSITGYHTF | TRBJ1-2 | - | - | TRBV12-3/TRBV12-4
TGTGCCATCAAACAGCCCGGGCAGGGATCGGCGAACACCATATATTTT | CAIKQPGQGSANTIYF | TRBJ1-3 | - | - | TRBV10-3
TGTGCCAGCAGCGTACGACAGGGGTCCTACGAGCAGTACTTC | CASSVRQGSYEQYF | TRBJ2-7 | - | TRBD1 | TRBV13
TGTGCCAGCAGTACCAACCGGGTCCCCTATGGCTACACCTTC | CASSTNRVPYGYTF | TRBJ1-2 | once | - | TRBV27
TGTGCCATCCGCCGGGGAGGGGCGGGGTATGGCTACACCTTC | CAIRRGGAGYGYTF | TRBJ1-2 | - | - | TRBV6-5
TGCAGCGTTCGTCTAGCGGGATACAATGAGCAGTTCTTC | CSVRLAGYNEQFF | TRBJ2-1 | - | TRBD2 | TRBV29-1
TGTGCCAGCAGTGAAGAAGGGAGCGGCAGCTACGAGCAGTACTTC | CASSEEGSGSYEQYF | TRBJ2-7 | few | - | TRBV6-1
TGCGCCAGCAAGGCTAGCGGGATTAGTGAGCAGTTCTTC | CASKASGISEQFF | TRBJ2-1 | - | TRBD2 | TRBV10-2
TGTGCCAGCAGTTTAGCTCAGGGCTACGAGCAGTACTTC | CASSLAQGYEQYF | TRBJ2-7 | - | - | TRBV6-5
TGTGCCAGCAGCTGGGGGAAAGACCGGGACAGGGGCCACGAGCAGTACTTC | CASSWGKDRDRGHEQYF | TRBJ2-7 | - | TRBD1 | TRBV11-3
TGTGCCAGCTCACCAGGGACAGGTAACACTGAAGCTTTCTTT | CASSPGTGNTEAFF | TRBJ1-1 | - | TRBD1 | TRBV18